The 9 T cell receptor beta chains in this list originate from one sample, sequenced in a study of blood T cell repertoires in COVID-19. This table comes from immunoSEQ multiplex PCR, and its TCRdb copy is limited to in-frame clones, with some not included. The top ten hold 8.6% of the sample, which has about 260,000 clones, approximately 84% seen once. Sequencing was carried out using peripheral blood. The source is a human donor in a cohort sampled during active COVID-19.

This sequence joins TRBV5-1 and TRBJ1-4; TRBD1 matches at 8 bases. From germline, CDR1 is SGHRS and CDR2 YFSETQ. The CDR3 runs 15 residues. V dropped 0 bases and J dropped 4; count of bases not matched to a gene: 2. The CDR3 sequence is CASSLGQGNNEKLFF. The CDR3 DNA follows: TGCGCCAGCAGCTTGGGACAGGGGAATAATGAAAAACTGTTTTTT. Filled out from reference TRBV5-1 and TRBJ1-4, the complete variable domain reads KAGVTQTPRYLIKTRGQQVTLSCSPISGHRSVSWYQQTPGQGLQFLFEYFSETQRNKGNFPGRFSGRQFSNSRSEMNVSTLELGDSALYLCASSLGQGNNEKLFFGSGTQLSVL.

The chain carries TRBV6-5 and TRBJ1-5, with D hard to call. The CDR3 runs to 13 residues. V lost 5 bases to trimming and J lost 3 bases, with 8 bases between them. Per the germline V gene, CDR1 is MNHEY and CDR2 is SVGAGI. CDR3 nucleotides: TGTGCCAGCAGTAAACAGTTCAATCAGCCCCAGCATTTT. It translates to CASSKQFNQPQHF.

The V and J genes are TRBV18 and TRBJ2-7, with D tentatively TRBD1 (5 bases). CDR1 is KGHSH, CDR2 LQKENI, per germline. V was cut by 2 bases and J by 6 bases, with 8 bases left in between. This CDR3 has 12 residues. CDR3 sequence (DNA): TGTGCCAGCTCACCATCCAGGGCCGAGCAGTACTTC. Residues: CASSPSRAEQYF.

This clone was seen more than once but under ten times. The rearrangement joins TRBV5-1 to TRBJ2-7, with D maybe TRBD2 (6 bases). From germline, CDR1 is SGHRS and CDR2 YFSETQ. This CDR3 region has 14 residues. V lost 3 bases to trimming and J lost 2 bases, with 12 bases between them. The CDR3 DNA is TGCGCCAGCAGCTCGTCAGGCGGGGCCTACGAGCAGTACTTC. It specifies CASSSSGGAYEQYF.

This clone was picked up one time. V and J are TRBV6-6 and TRBJ1-2, with D possibly being TRBD1 (6 bases). CDR1 and CDR2 (germline): MNHNY, SVGAGI (reference sequence). The CDR3 sequence is 14 residues long. Trimming removed 5 bases from V and 2 bases from J, with 12 bases in between. CDR3: CASSAKDRNYGYTF. CDR3 coding DNA: TGTGCCAGCAGTGCCAAAGACAGGAACTATGGCTACACCTTC.

The chain joins TRBV4-1 to TRBJ1-3; perhaps TRBD1 as D (5 bases). V was shortened by 3 bases and J by 4 bases, with 19 bases between the two germline ends. The germline gives CDR1 MGHRA, CDR2 YSYEKL. CDR3 size: 17 residues. The CDR3 loop is CASSHIGRDRWGNTIYF. The CDR3 nucleotides read TGCGCCAGCAGCCACATTGGGCGGGACCGGTGGGGAAACACCATATATTTT.

V and J are TRBV18 and TRBJ2-7; possible D gene TRBD2, 6 bases. Germline loops: CDR1 KGHSH, CDR2 LQKENI. The CDR3 is made up of 17 amino acids. With 3 bases removed from V and 0 bases from J, the gap between germline ends came to 18 bases. DNA for the CDR3: TGTGCCAGCTCACCCGGAGCGGGCGGTGTAAGCTCCTACGAGCAGTACTTC. The encoded protein is CASSPGAGGVSSYEQYF. Full variable domain (remainder filled in from reference TRBV18 and TRBJ2-7): NAGVMQNPRHLVRRRGQEARLRCSPMKGHSHVYWYRQLPEEGLKFMVYLQKENIIDESGMPKERFSAEFPKEGPSILRIQQVVRGDSAAYFCASSPGAGGVSSYEQYFGPGTRLTVT.

V is TRBV9 and J is TRBJ1-3; D may be TRBD1 (5 bases). In germline, CDR1 is SGDLS, CDR2 YYNGEE. V was cut by 0 bases and J by 2 bases, with 6 bases left in between. This CDR3 has 14 residues. The CDR3 bases are TGTGCCAGCAGCGTAGAAGGGGCTGGAAACACCATATATTTT. Amino acid sequence: CASSVEGAGNTIYF.

The chain carries TRBV7-9 and TRBJ2-1; 12 bases match TRBD2. Germline values: CDR1 SEHNR, CDR2 FQNEAQ (reference sequence). V was pared by 6 bases and J by 5 bases, with 14 bases of the junction left unmatched. This CDR3 has 18 amino acids. Here the CDR3 DNA reads TGTGCCAGCAGGAAACTAGCGGGGGGAAGCGTTTCGAACAATGAGCAGTTCTTC. Amino acid sequence: CASRKLAGGSVSNNEQFF.